These T cell receptor beta chains were read from a single sample in a study of CXCR3-negative and CXCR3-positive naive CD8 T cells. TCRdb reprocessed the 5' RACE reads and reports one entry per CDR3 protein, with no DNA. This listing includes roughly 48,000 distinct CDR3 sequences. The sequenced material came from memory CD8+ T cells from blood. These receptors all come from a human donor in good health. Some clones in this sample may be carry-over from other donors' samples. The CDR3 runs from the conserved cysteine through the conserved F or W. The size entry is marked missing in some rows and otherwise reads once, few, many or a size class.

V gene: TRBV20-1
clone size: NA
J gene: TRBJ2-1
CDR3 protein: CSARDTASSYNEQFF

V gene: TRBV5-1
clone size: NA
J gene: TRBJ2-7
CDR3 protein: CASSPDGSYEQYF

V gene: TRBV28
clone size: NA
J gene: TRBJ1-1
CDR3 protein: CASSLGGRATEAFF

V gene: TRBV29-1
clone size: NA
J gene: TRBJ2-5
CDR3 protein: CSVGQAETQYF

V gene: TRBV11-2
clone size: NA
J gene: TRBJ2-7
CDR3 protein: CASSLLPGPSIEQYF

V gene: TRBV4-1
clone size: NA
J gene: TRBJ1-2
CDR3 protein: CASSKQTGMDYGYTF

V gene: TRBV6-4
clone size: NA
J gene: TRBJ2-3
CDR3 protein: CASRQHRVFPDTQYF

V gene: TRBV19
clone size: NA
J gene: TRBJ2-3
CDR3 protein: CASSMGGDTQYF

V gene: TRBV29-1
clone size: NA
J gene: TRBJ2-1
CDR3 protein: CSGTSFGRYSYNEQFF

V gene: TRBV25-1
clone size: NA
J gene: TRBJ1-1
CDR3 protein: CASSESPGVVTEAFF

V gene: TRBV5-1
clone size: NA
J gene: TRBJ2-5
CDR3 protein: CATTGERTQYF

V gene: TRBV7-9
clone size: NA
J gene: TRBJ1-5
CDR3 protein: CASSLAGIGGGQPQHF

V gene: TRBV7-9
clone size: NA
J gene: TRBJ1-5
CDR3 protein: CASSSDAGNQPQHF

V gene: TRBV20-1
clone size: NA
J gene: TRBJ2-1
CDR3 protein: CSANDGAGGYNEQFF

V gene: TRBV28
clone size: NA
J gene: TRBJ2-5
CDR3 protein: CASSLVWREETQYF

V gene: TRBV29-1
clone size: NA
J gene: TRBJ2-5
CDR3 protein: CSVEDWGVEETQYF

V gene: TRBV10-1
clone size: NA
J gene: TRBJ2-4
CDR3 protein: CASNGHWGNIQYF

V gene: TRBV4-3
clone size: medium-sized
J gene: TRBJ2-3
CDR3 protein: CASSQEVRAQAKQYF

V gene: TRBV29-1
clone size: NA
J gene: TRBJ1-1
CDR3 protein: CSESKNTEAFF

V gene: TRBV28
clone size: NA
J gene: TRBJ1-1
CDR3 protein: CASRTQRQGVPEAFF

V gene: TRBV28
clone size: NA
J gene: TRBJ2-1
CDR3 protein: CASNSMAEVEQFF

V gene: TRBV4-1
clone size: NA
J gene: TRBJ2-1
CDR3 protein: CASSQDHPGYNEQFF

V gene: TRBV7-9
clone size: NA
J gene: TRBJ2-2
CDR3 protein: CASSLTTGELFF

V gene: TRBV28
clone size: NA
J gene: TRBJ1-5
CDR3 protein: CASSDRNQPQHF

V gene: TRBV11-3
clone size: NA
J gene: TRBJ1-3
CDR3 protein: CASSLDLVLNYSFTSGNTIYF

V gene: TRBV25-1
clone size: NA
J gene: TRBJ2-6
CDR3 protein: CASRGPGAPNRRGANVLTF

V gene: TRBV27
clone size: NA
J gene: TRBJ2-7
CDR3 protein: CASSLSTGTTYEQYF

V gene: TRBV25-1
clone size: medium-sized
J gene: TRBJ2-2
CDR3 protein: CASSEVEESGELFF